This T cell receptor (beta chain) was sequenced during a study of T cells after yellow fever vaccination. This clonotype was picked up many times. Its antigen is unknown. CDR1 is KGHDR, CDR2 SFDVKD, per germline. Trimming took 4 bases from V and 2 from J; bases not matched to a gene: 5. The CDR3 is 16 amino acids. Whole-study findings and limits: Few clonotypes appeared in both CD4 and CD8 compartments.

Production of TCR cDNA was by 5'RACE template switching, which also added a universal primer site and UMIs. TCRdb re-called the 5' RACE reads with MiXCR, one entry per CDR3 protein. This table holds hundreds of thousands of distinct CDR3 sequences, approximately 18% found once. The source material was PBMCs, sampled before the yellow fever booster vaccination. This sequence was found in a man aged 18 to 29 who received the YFV17D yellow fever vaccine. The J gene is TRBJ2-3, the V gene TRBV24-1; 10 nucleotides line up with TRBD1. CDR3 region: CATSDTGTGDTDTQYF. DNA for the CDR3: TGTGCCACCAGTGACACCGGGACAGGGGACACAGATACGCAGTATTTT.